This T cell receptor beta chain was captured by sequencing in a study of cytomegalovirus exposure and HLA in healthy donors. The overall study: Most genotyped donors, over 70% of about 400, had Caucasian-associated genetic ancestry.

CDR3 length: 11 amino acids. Trimming removed 6 bases at V and 4 bases at J, with 4 bases between. Germline-derived CDR1 and CDR2 are SEHNR and FQNEAQ (reference sequence). PCR employed 60 Vbeta and 13 Jbeta primers. Measured with immunoSEQ multiplex PCR; TCRdb has only the in-frame clones, and not every one. The table includes about 170,000 clones, roughly 85% detected once. General study points: In vitro work confirmed that a few CMV-associated chains recognize CMV antigens. Further analysis, carried out later, found HLA-associated TCR beta chains more clonally expanded than equally common other chains. Some segments of the V type, notably TRBV6-2 and TRBV6-3, were excluded as indistinguishable.

As regards this clone: The antigen remains undetermined.

The J gene is TRBJ1-3, the V gene TRBV7-9, with D hard to call. The TCR originated in a man younger than 40 in good health and CMV-seropositive. The sequencing input was PBMCs. The CDR3 here is CASRTGNTIYF. The DNA for the CDR3 is TGTGCCAGCAGGACAGGAAACACCATATATTTT.